The T cell receptor (beta chain) under discussion was sequenced for a study of CD8+CD57+ T cells in acquired aplastic anemia. The CDR3 sequence is 12 residues long. Trimming removed 11 bases from V and 9 bases from J; junction bases left unmatched: 9. Genomic DNA constituted the template upon which TCR beta VDJ and CDR3 profiling was performed. A single record per CDR3 protein comes from TCRdb applying MiXCR to the reads. The sample consists of roughly 170,000 distinct CDR3 sequences, around 50% of them appearing once. For sequencing, patients were chosen who had shown expansion of CD8+CD57+ cells by flow cytometry.

This chain connects TRBV12-3 or TRBV12-4 to TRBJ2-1; 8 bases align to TRBD1. The clonotype comes from a human donor with aplastic anemia. Sample: sorted CD4+, CD8+, or CD8+CD57+ T cells (not recorded which) from PBMCs. CDR3 in amino acids: CACRQGSGEQFF. For the CDR3, the DNA is TGTGCCTGTAGACAGGGGTCCGGTGAGCAGTTCTTC.